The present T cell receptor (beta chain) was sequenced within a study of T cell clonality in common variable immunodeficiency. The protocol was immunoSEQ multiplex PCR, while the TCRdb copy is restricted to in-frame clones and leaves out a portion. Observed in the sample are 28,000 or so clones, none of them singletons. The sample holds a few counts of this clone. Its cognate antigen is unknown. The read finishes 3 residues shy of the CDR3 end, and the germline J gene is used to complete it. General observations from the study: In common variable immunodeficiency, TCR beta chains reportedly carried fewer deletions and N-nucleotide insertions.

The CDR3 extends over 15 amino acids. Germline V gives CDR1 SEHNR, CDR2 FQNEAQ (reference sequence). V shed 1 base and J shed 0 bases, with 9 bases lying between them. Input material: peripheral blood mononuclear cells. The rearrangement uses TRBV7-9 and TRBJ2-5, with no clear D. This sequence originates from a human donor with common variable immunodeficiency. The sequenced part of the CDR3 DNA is TGTGCCAGCAGCTTAGTCCCCGTGTACCAAGAGACC. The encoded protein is CASSLVPVYQET. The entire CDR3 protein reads CASSLVPVYQETQYF.